The 18 T cell receptor beta chains presented below share a single source sample, sequenced in a study of regulatory T cells in long-lasting Graves disease. Time point specified: newly diagnosed GD, antithyroid drugs for less than 3 months. From PBMCs, RNA was extracted and then used to make the TCR library. Building of the TCR beta libraries involved iRepertoire HTBI primers and Arm-PCR of CDR3 regions. MiXCR, applied by TCRdb to the multiplex PCR reads, yields one record per CDR3 protein. The sample contains roughly 220,000 distinct CDR3 sequences, approximately 20% of which appear only once. Here the sequenced sample was peripheral blood mononuclear cells (PBMCs), taken at new diagnosis, from a patient treated with antithyroid drugs. All receptors come from a female donor with Graves disease.

This clonotype has at least ten counts. A much larger clone differs from this one at a single base, so this may be a read error. The CDR3 reads CARSWGGASSPGYTF. DNA of the CDR3: TGTGCCCGCAGTTGGGGGGGGGCGTCGTCCCCCGGCTACACCTTC. The chain is built from TRBV28 and TRBJ1-2; TRBD1 might be the D (6 bases). There are 15 residues in the CDR3. Germline V gives CDR1 MDHEN, CDR2 SYDVKM.

This clonotype was counted a few times. The gene calls are TRBV4-1 and TRBJ2-4, with 10 bases that match TRBD2. After removal of 0 bases from V and 4 bases from J, the junction contained 9 bases not matched to a gene. The CDR3 sequence is 18 residues long. CDR1 MGHRA and CDR2 YSYEKL come from the germline V gene. CDR3 nucleotide sequence: TGCGCCAGCAGCCAAGATCCCCCAAAGACTAGCGGGAAAAACATTCAGTACTTC. This codes for CASSQDPPKTSGKNIQYF.

This clonotype has ten or more counts. The rearrangement joins TRBV27 to TRBJ2-5; unclear D gene. The germline gives CDR1 MNHEY, CDR2 SMNVEV (reference sequence). With 3 bases removed from V and 2 bases from J, the gap between germline ends came to 7 bases. The CDR3 totals 13 residues. The CDR3 DNA reads TGTGCCAGCAGTTTCGGGTGGCAAGAGACCCAGTACTTC. Translating it yields CASSFGWQETQYF.

The table lists this clonotype with a few counts. This may be a read error: a much more frequent sequence differs by one nucleotide. This chain uses TRBV28 with TRBJ1-6; TRBD1 is a possible D gene (5 bases). Germline V lookup: CDR1 MDHEN, CDR2 SYDVKM. The CDR3 runs 11 residues. CDR3 in amino acids: CAGSADILLHF. As DNA, the CDR3 is TGTGCCGGCAGTGCGGACATTCTCCTCCACTTT.

This clonotype has ten or more counts. For the CDR3, the DNA is TGTGCCAGTCATCCCGGACGCTGGGCTGAAGCTTTCTTT. Translation: CASHPGRWAEAFF. The chain couples TRBV2 to TRBJ1-1; D unclear. V was shortened by 9 bases and J by 6 bases, with 17 bases between the two germline ends. The germline CDR1 and CDR2 sequences are SNHLY and FYNNEI. This CDR3 spans 13 amino acids.

This clonotype was counted a few times. The DNA of the CDR3 is TGTGCCAGTAGCCCCGAGGGCAGGTCCGACGGCTACACCTTC. Its translation: CASSPEGRSDGYTF. The gene calls are TRBV19 and TRBJ1-2, with D unclear. V gave up 6 bases and J gave up 8 bases, with 19 bases separating them. Germline V CDR1 and CDR2: LNHDA, SQIVND (reference sequence). There are 14 residues in the CDR3.

The chain joins TRBV2 to TRBJ2-7; TRBD1 matches at 8 bases. This CDR3 has 12 residues. CDR1 SNHLY and CDR2 FYNNEI come from the germline V gene. The J segment lost 6 bases and the V segment lost 5 bases, leaving 3 bases of the junction unmatched. The CDR3 sequence: CASSSQGAEQYF. CDR3 nucleotides: TGTGCCAGCAGTTCCCAGGGGGCCGAGCAGTACTTC.

This clonotype was observed at least ten times. The chain links TRBV20-1 to TRBJ2-7; D is perhaps TRBD1 or TRBD2 (5 bases each). In germline, CDR1 is DFQATT, CDR2 SNEGSKA (reference sequence). CDR3 length: 14 amino acids. V lost 3 bases and J 4 bases, leaving 16 bases between the germline ends. The CDR3 region has the DNA TGCAGTGCTAGGCCCACCGGGACGGAGTACGAGCAGTACTTC. Protein product: CSARPTGTEYEQYF.

This clonotype was counted between two and nine times. The junction does not match germline at one end; this may be a read error. The chain uses TRBV4-2 and TRBJ2-7; 10 bases agree with TRBD2. Germline CDR1 and CDR2: LGHNA and YNFKEQ. The CDR3 has 14 amino acids. For the CDR3, the DNA is TGTGCCAGCAGCCCTAGCGGGAGTACCTACGATCAGTACTTC. Protein: CASSPSGSTYDQYF.

This clonotype was counted many times. J is TRBJ1-1 and V is TRBV7-9; no reliable D call. The CDR3 totals 13 residues. CDR1 SEHNR and CDR2 FQNEAQ come from the germline V gene (reference sequence). The ends were cut back, 3 bases at V and 1 base at J, with 6 bases in the middle. CDR3 nucleotides: TGTGCCAGCAGCTTTTCGGAGAACACTGAAGCTTTCTTT. Protein: CASSFSENTEAFF.

The V call is TRBV7-9, the J call TRBJ2-7; D remains ambiguous. This CDR3 comprises 12 residues. V shed 0 bases and J shed 3 bases, with 3 bases lying between them. Germline CDR1 SEHNR, CDR2 FQNEAQ (reference sequence). DNA for the CDR3: TGTGCCAGCAGCTTAGCGCTCTACGAGCAGTACTTC. Translated, it gives CASSLALYEQYF.

This clonotype was seen repeatedly, ten times or more. The CDR3 spells CASSRGGNTEAFF. CDR3 nucleotide sequence: TGTGCCAGCAGTCGAGGGGGGAACACTGAAGCTTTCTTT. This chain uses TRBV2 with TRBJ1-1, with a tentative D call TRBD1 (6 bases). V lost 5 bases and J 1 base, leaving 8 bases between the germline ends. Germline V gene data show CDR1 as SNHLY and CDR2 as FYNNEI. CDR3 length equals 13 residues.

This clonotype was seen repeatedly, ten times or more. The J gene is TRBJ2-7, the V gene TRBV19; 10 nucleotides match TRBD2. V lost 3 bases, J lost 2 bases, and 4 bases stayed unmatched. There are 15 residues in the CDR3. Germline assignment: CDR1 LNHDA and CDR2 SQIVND (reference sequence). The CDR3 nucleotides are TGTGCCAGTAGTATGCCGGGACTAGCGACCTACGAGCAGTACTTC. It encodes CASSMPGLATYEQYF.

This clonotype was seen at least ten times. The chain employs TRBV12-3 or TRBV12-4 and TRBJ1-3, with D possibly being TRBD1 (5 bases). The CDR3 runs to 15 residues. The V end was cut by 1 base, the J end by 9 bases, with 16 bases between. DNA for the CDR3: TGTGCCAGCAGTTTAGGCAATGGACATCGGGGCACCATATATTTT. It is translated as CASSLGNGHRGTIYF.

This clonotype was detected many times. The V and J genes are TRBV6-5 and TRBJ1-5; tentatively, D is TRBD1 (6 bases). The ends were cut back, 4 bases at V and 7 bases at J, with 11 bases in the middle. From germline, CDR1 is MNHEY and CDR2 SVGAGI. The CDR3 is made up of 13 amino acids. This chain's CDR3 is CASSWGQKQPQHF. The CDR3 DNA is TGTGCCAGCAGTTGGGGGCAAAAGCAGCCCCAGCATTTT.

The table lists this clonotype with many counts. The chain is built from TRBV28 and TRBJ2-3; TRBD2 is a possible D gene (6 bases). There are 17 residues in the CDR3. With 3 bases removed from V and 0 bases from J, the gap between germline ends came to 16 bases. Looked up from germline, CDR1 is MDHEN and CDR2 is SYDVKM. CDR3 protein: CASSFGSGHPSTDTQYF. The DNA of the CDR3 is TGTGCCAGCAGTTTTGGTAGCGGCCATCCTAGCACAGATACGCAGTATTTT.

At least ten counts were recorded for this clonotype. CDR3 residues: CASSSRGHAYEQYF. CDR3 bases: TGTGCCAGCAGCTCCCGAGGGCACGCCTACGAGCAGTACTTC. This chain connects TRBV3-1 to TRBJ2-7; the D gene is possibly TRBD2 (5 bases). V lost 5 bases and J 2 bases, leaving 13 bases between the germline ends. This CDR3 region has 14 residues. The germline V gene has CDR1 LGHDT and CDR2 YNNKEL (reference sequence).

In its sample, this clonotype was seen many times. J is TRBJ2-7 and V is TRBV20-1; the D gene is possibly TRBD2 (5 bases). The CDR3 runs 14 residues. The germline V and J ends were trimmed by 3 bases and 0 bases, with 12 bases remaining between them. The germline V gene encodes CDR1 DFQATT and CDR2 SNEGSKA (reference sequence). The CDR3 nucleotides read TGCAGTGCTAGTGAAGCGGTTAGCTCCTACGAGCAGTACTTC. This sequence encodes CSASEAVSSYEQYF.